The 15 T cell receptor beta chains below come from one sample, sequenced in a study of blood T cell repertoires in COVID-19. Sequenced by immunoSEQ multiplex PCR; TCRdb stores in-frame clones only, minus some. The sample holds tens of thousands of clones, around 90% seen once. Sequencing was done on a sample of peripheral blood. The source is a woman aged 45 to 65 with active COVID-19.

The genes are TRBV5-1 and TRBJ2-2; D is perhaps TRBD2 (6 bases). The V gene lost 4 bases and the J gene lost 1 base, with 11 bases spanning the gap. Germline V gives CDR1 SGHRS, CDR2 YFSETQ. The CDR3 runs to 15 residues. CDR3 bases: TGCGCCAGCAGCCCGGGCGGGGTGAACACCGGGGAGCTGTTTTTT. This gives the protein CASSPGGVNTGELFF.

The chain carries TRBV29-1 and TRBJ1-1; 8 positions match TRBD1. V lost 7 bases and J lost 3; bases outside the gene matches: 4. There are 12 residues in the CDR3. Germline V gives CDR1 SQVTM, CDR2 ANQGSEA. CDR3 amino acids: CSGGQGDTEAFF. CDR3 bases: TGCAGCGGAGGACAGGGTGACACTGAAGCTTTCTTT.

This chain joins TRBV7-9 and TRBJ2-7; 8 nucleotides line up with TRBD1. The CDR3 spans 14 residues. V lost 5 bases to trimming and J lost 5 bases; unmatched junction nucleotides: 8. Germline V lookup: CDR1 SEHNR, CDR2 FQNEAQ (reference sequence). This CDR3 reads CASSQWTGHDEQYF. The CDR3 coding sequence is TGTGCCAGCAGCCAGTGGACAGGGCACGACGAGCAGTACTTC.

This chain joins TRBV6-5 and TRBJ2-5; 7 bases are shared with TRBD1. V was pared by 6 bases and J by 6 bases, with 13 bases of the junction left unmatched. Germline lookup yields CDR1 MNHEY and CDR2 SVGAGI. The CDR3 consists of 15 residues. The chain's CDR3 is CASRASGTVGKTQYF. CDR3 in DNA: TGTGCCAGCAGAGCCTCCGGGACAGTAGGGAAGACCCAGTACTTC.

The rearrangement uses TRBV5-1 and TRBJ1-4; TRBD1 is a possible D gene (6 bases). From germline, CDR1 is SGHRS and CDR2 YFSETQ. The CDR3 loop spans 17 amino acids. V shed 3 bases and J shed 8 bases, with 23 bases lying between them. CDR3 bases: TGCGCCAGCAGCTATCAAGGATTAGGGGGAAGTGAGGAAAAACTGTTTTTT. It encodes CASSYQGLGGSEEKLFF.

J is TRBJ1-2 and V is TRBV2; no clear D gene. The V end lost 2 bases, the J end lost 0 bases, and 7 bases lay between the germline ends. Looked up from germline, CDR1 is SNHLY and CDR2 is FYNNEI. The CDR3 runs to 14 residues. DNA of the CDR3: TGTGCCAGCAGTGAACCAGGATCTAACTATGGCTACACCTTC. Translated, it gives CASSEPGSNYGYTF.

The rearrangement joins TRBV5-1 to TRBJ2-6; possibly TRBD1 for D (6 bases). CDR3 length equals 16 residues. Trimming removed 3 bases at V and 2 bases at J, with 12 bases between. The germline V gene encodes CDR1 SGHRS and CDR2 YFSETQ. The chain's CDR3 is CASSSREGAGANVLTF. The CDR3 DNA follows: TGCGCCAGCAGCTCCAGAGAGGGGGCTGGGGCCAACGTCCTGACTTTC.

V is TRBV28 and J is TRBJ1-4; 12 nucleotides match TRBD1. The V gene end was trimmed by 6 bases and the J gene end by 8 bases; junction bases not matched to a gene: 10. Germline assignment: CDR1 MDHEN and CDR2 SYDVKM. The CDR3 is 16 residues long. The CDR3 region is CASSRDRGRLGEKLFF. In nucleotides, the CDR3 is TGTGCCAGCAGCAGGGACAGGGGGCGCTTGGGGGAAAAACTGTTTTTT. Using reference TRBV28 and TRBJ1-4 for the parts outside the CDR3, the full variable domain is DVKVTQSSRYLVKRTGEKVFLECVQDMDHENMFWYRQDPGLGLRLIYFSYDVKMKEKGDIPEGYSVSREKKERFSLILESASTNQTSMYLCASSRDRGRLGEKLFFGSGTQLSVL.

J is TRBJ1-5 and V is TRBV24-1; maybe TRBD1 (6 bases). CDR1 KGHDR and CDR2 SFDVKD come from the germline V gene. V lost 4 bases and J 6 bases, leaving 12 bases between the germline ends. This CDR3 is 14 amino acids long. CDR3 amino acids: CATSETGWGQPQHF. CDR3 bases: TGTGCCACCAGTGAAACAGGGTGGGGTCAGCCCCAGCATTTT.

Worth noting for this clone: The same CDR3 can be traced to other DNA sequences in this sample. The chain couples TRBV5-1 to TRBJ1-1; 8 bases map to TRBD1. Germline lookup yields CDR1 SGHRS and CDR2 YFSETQ. V was clipped by 2 bases and J by 3 bases; unmatched bases: 3. CDR3 length: 14 amino acids. CDR3 amino acids: CASSLVTGDTEAFF. The CDR3 DNA is TGCGCCAGCAGCTTAGTGACAGGGGACACTGAAGCTTTCTTT.

The V gene is TRBV10-3, the J gene TRBJ1-5; TRBD1 might be the D (6 bases). V was trimmed by 2 bases and J by 0 bases, leaving 14 bases between them. This CDR3 region has 17 residues. The V gene's germline CDR1 is ENHRY and CDR2 SYGVKD. The CDR3 region has the DNA TGTGCCATCAGTGAGGGGCAGGGGAGTAATAGCAATCAGCCCCAGCATTTT. Protein: CAISEGQGSNSNQPQHF.

In nucleotides, the CDR3 is TGTGCCAGCTCACCGGTAGCGGGAGGCCCCAGAGAGCCCTACAATGAGCAGTTCTTC. It yields the protein CASSPVAGGPREPYNEQFF. The J gene is TRBJ2-1, the V gene TRBV18, with TRBD2 identical over 10 bases. The J segment lost 2 bases and the V segment lost 3 bases, leaving 13 bases of the junction unmatched. Germline values: CDR1 KGHSH, CDR2 LQKENI. The CDR3 length is 19 residues.

This chain uses TRBV28 with TRBJ2-5; tentative D call: TRBD2 (6 bases). Germline V CDR1 and CDR2: MDHEN, SYDVKM. CDR3 size: 14 residues. The V end lost 5 bases, the J end lost 5 bases, and 15 bases lay between the germline ends. CDR3 sequence reads: CASSLLSGRETQYF. CDR3 nucleotides: TGTGCCAGCAGTCTCTTATCAGGGAGGGAGACCCAGTACTTC.

The chain combines TRBV2 with TRBJ1-2; 10 bases are a match to TRBD1. Trimming cost V 4 bases and J 5 bases; bases outside gene matches: 4. CDR1 is SNHLY and CDR2 is FYNNEI in the germline V gene. The CDR3 spans 14 residues. The CDR3 spells CASSGGQGSYGYTF. The DNA for the CDR3 is TGTGCCAGCAGTGGGGGACAGGGGTCTTATGGCTACACCTTC.

The V call is TRBV5-5, the J call TRBJ2-7, with 12 bases identical to TRBD2. CDR1 SGHKS and CDR2 YYEKEE come from the germline V gene (reference sequence). This CDR3 has 15 residues. V lost 2 bases to trimming and J lost 3 bases; unmatched junction nucleotides: 3. The CDR3, as DNA: TGTGCCAGCAGCTTAGGACTAGCGGGACTCTACGAGCAGTACTTC. Translation: CASSLGLAGLYEQYF.